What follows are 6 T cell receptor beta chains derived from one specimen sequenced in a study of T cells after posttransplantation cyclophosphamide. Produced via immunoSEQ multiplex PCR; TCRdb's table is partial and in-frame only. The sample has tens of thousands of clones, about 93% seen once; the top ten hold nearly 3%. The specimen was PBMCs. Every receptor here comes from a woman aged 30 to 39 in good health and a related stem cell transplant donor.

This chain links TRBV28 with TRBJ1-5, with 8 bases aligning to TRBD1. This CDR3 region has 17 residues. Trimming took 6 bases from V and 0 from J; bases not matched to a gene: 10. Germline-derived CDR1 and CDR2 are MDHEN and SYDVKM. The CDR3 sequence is CASSRLRTGTSNQPQHF. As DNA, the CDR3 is TGTGCCAGCAGCCGACTCAGGACAGGGACTAGCAATCAGCCCCAGCATTTT. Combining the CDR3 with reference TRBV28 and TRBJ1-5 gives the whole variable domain DVKVTQSSRYLVKRTGEKVFLECVQDMDHENMFWYRQDPGLGLRLIYFSYDVKMKEKGDIPEGYSVSREKKERFSLILESASTNQTSMYLCASSRLRTGTSNQPQHFGDGTRLSIL.

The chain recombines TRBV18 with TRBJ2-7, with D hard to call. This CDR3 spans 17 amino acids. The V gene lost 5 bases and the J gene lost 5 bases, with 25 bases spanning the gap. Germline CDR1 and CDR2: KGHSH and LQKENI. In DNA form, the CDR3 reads TGTGCCAGCTCAGCCCGGAGTACCCAGGTCCCCCTGGACGAGCAGTACTTC. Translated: CASSARSTQVPLDEQYF.

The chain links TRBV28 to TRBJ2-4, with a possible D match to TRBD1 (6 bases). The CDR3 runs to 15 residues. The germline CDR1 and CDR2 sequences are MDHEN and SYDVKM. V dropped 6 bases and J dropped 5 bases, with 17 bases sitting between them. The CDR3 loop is CASSRGGGGENIQYF. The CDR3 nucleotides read TGTGCCAGCAGCAGGGGCGGAGGAGGCGAAAACATTCAGTACTTC.

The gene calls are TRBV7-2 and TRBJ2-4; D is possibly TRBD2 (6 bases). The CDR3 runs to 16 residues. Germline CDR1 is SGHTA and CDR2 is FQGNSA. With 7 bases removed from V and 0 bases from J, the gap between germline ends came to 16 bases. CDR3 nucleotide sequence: TGTGCCAGCACCCCGGCAGGACTACTAGCCAAAAACATTCAGTACTTC. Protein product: CASTPAGLLAKNIQYF. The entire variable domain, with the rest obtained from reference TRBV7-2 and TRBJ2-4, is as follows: GAGVSQSPSNKVTEKGKDVELRCDPISGHTALYWYRQSLGQGLEFLIYFQGNSAPDKSGLPSDRFSAERTGGSVSTLTIQRTQQEDSAVYLCASTPAGLLAKNIQYFGAGTRLSVL.

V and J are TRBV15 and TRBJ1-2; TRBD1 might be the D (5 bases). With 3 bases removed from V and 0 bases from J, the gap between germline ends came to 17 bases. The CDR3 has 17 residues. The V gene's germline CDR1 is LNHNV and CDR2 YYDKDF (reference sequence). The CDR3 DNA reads TGTGCCACCAGCAGGACCGGGACCGCATATGCTAACTATGGCTACACCTTC. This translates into CATSRTGTAYANYGYTF.

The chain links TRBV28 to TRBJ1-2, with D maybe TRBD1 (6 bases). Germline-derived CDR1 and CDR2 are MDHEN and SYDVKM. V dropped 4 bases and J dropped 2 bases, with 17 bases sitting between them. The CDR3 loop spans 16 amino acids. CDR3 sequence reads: CASSSIYRVVNYGYTF. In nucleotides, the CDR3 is TGTGCCAGCAGTTCAATATACAGGGTAGTAAACTATGGCTACACCTTC.